This is a list of T cell receptor beta chains from one sample in a study of CD4+ T cells in melanoma. Repertoires were generated with immunoSEQ multiplex PCR, while TCRdb's copy carries only in-frame clones and drops some. The data show 50,000 to 60,000 clones, with almost 70% seen just once and roughly 4.4% held by the top ten. The sequencing sample was made of tumor tissue. The receptors originated from a human donor with melanoma. CDR3s include the opening cysteine and the closing phenylalanine or tryptophan.

V	J	CDR3
TRBV6-6	TRBJ2-7	CASSPGTGLYEQYF
TRBV4-3	TRBJ2-7	CASSQENLGRGMGPYEQYF
TRBV7-2	TRBJ1-4	CASSLGWGGTNEKLFF
TRBV15	TRBJ1-4	CATSTLGALPNEKLFF
TRBV14	TRBJ1-1	CASPYLGTAAFF
TRBV6-5	TRBJ2-1	CASSPGGAYNEQFF
TRBV6-5	TRBJ2-7	CASSDPAHAYEQYF
TRBV6-1	TRBJ2-1	CASRGTGPYNEQFF
TRBV30	TRBJ2-7	CAWRAGTGSSYEQYF
TRBV14	TRBJ1-2	CASSPGQGLDGYTF
TRBV20-1	TRBJ1-1	CSARDNRGAFF
TRBV30	TRBJ2-2	CAWMGPGELFF
TRBV28	TRBJ2-1	CASIGGVRVEQFF
TRBV9	TRBJ2-3	CASSAERRGGRQDTQYF
TRBV5-6	TRBJ1-4	CASSSPGPEKLFF
TRBV6-5	TRBJ2-4	CASSYSRGTKNIQYF
TRBV13	TRBJ1-1	CASSLRGGFTEAFF
TRBV2	TRBJ1-2	CASSYTGTGDGYTF
TRBV7-9	TRBJ1-1	CASSLEGAAFF
TRBV5-1	TRBJ1-2	CASSLDKGSYGYTF
TRBV7-3	TRBJ2-1	CASSPDRVNEQFF
TRBV28	TRBJ1-1	CASSLSGADFAGEAFF
TRBV9	TRBJ2-1	CASSATQGQRQFF
TRBV27	TRBJ2-7	CASSPDPSGSGGYEQYF
TRBV5-1	TRBJ1-6	CASSLEQGPLHF
TRBV5-1	TRBJ1-3	CASSFGSFGNTIYF
TRBV6-6	TRBJ2-5	CASSYSGGTQETQYF
TRBV28	TRBJ2-3	CASSLGDRVSDTQYF
TRBV4-2	TRBJ2-4	CASSQDIRGGRVVQYF
TRBV30	TRBJ1-4	CAWSAGEKLFF
TRBV28	TRBJ2-1	CASSFPGISYNEQFF